This TCR beta chain was captured in a study of blood T cell repertoires in COVID-19. About the research overall: Samples taken during acute and convalescent COVID-19 were collected in the United States, Italy and Spain.

The CDR3 spans 16 residues. How the authors handled the data: Reference gene primer amplification in the assay estimated nucleated cell counts. This table comes from immunoSEQ multiplex PCR, and its TCRdb copy is limited to in-frame clones, with some not included. The DNA gave D and trimming, while V, J and clone size come from that table. The table includes approximately 19,000 clones, 70% to 90% detected once. This chain connects TRBV21-1 to TRBJ1-1; TRBD1 is the table's D call and was not checked against the DNA. TRBV21-1 is given as a pseudogene. The sequence was obtained from a human donor in a cohort sampled during active COVID-19. The donor label of this sample is uncertain. Sequencing was carried out using peripheral blood. The CDR3 DNA reads TGTGCCAGCAGCCGGGAGCTGGACAGGACGAACACTGAAGCTTTCTTT. This translates into CASSRELDRTNTEAFF.